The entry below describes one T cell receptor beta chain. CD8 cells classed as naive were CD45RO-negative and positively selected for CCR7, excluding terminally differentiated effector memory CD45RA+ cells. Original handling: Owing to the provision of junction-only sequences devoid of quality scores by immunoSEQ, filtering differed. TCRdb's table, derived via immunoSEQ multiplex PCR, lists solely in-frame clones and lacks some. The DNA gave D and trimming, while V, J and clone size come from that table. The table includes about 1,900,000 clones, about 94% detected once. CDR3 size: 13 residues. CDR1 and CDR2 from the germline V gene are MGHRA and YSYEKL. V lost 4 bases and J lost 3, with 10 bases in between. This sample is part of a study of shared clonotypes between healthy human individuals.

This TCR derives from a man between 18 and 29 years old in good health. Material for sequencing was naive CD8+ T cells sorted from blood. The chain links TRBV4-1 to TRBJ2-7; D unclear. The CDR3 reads CASSPTPRYEQYF. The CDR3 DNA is TGCGCCAGCAGCCCAACTCCTCGCTACGAGCAGTACTTC.